In this sample, the clone carrying this T cell receptor beta chain turned up many times. The data stem from a study of glioma-infiltrating T cells. The iRepertoire nested amplicon-rescue multiplex PCR amplified TCR alpha and beta CDR3s from RNA. TCRdb re-called the multiplex PCR reads with MiXCR, one entry per CDR3 protein. In the table there are about 410,000 distinct CDR3 sequences, 41% of which are singletons. Germline V gene sequence: CDR1 DFQATT, CDR2 SNEGSKA (reference sequence). Trimming removed 4 bases from V and 2 bases from J, with 12 bases in between. CDR3 length equals 13 residues. V is TRBV20-1 and J is TRBJ2-7, with a weak D call TRBD1 (5 bases). The TCR originated in a human donor with low-grade glioma or glioblastoma, undergoing nonglioma brain surgery, or in good health (not recorded which). Sequencing was done on a sample of glioma tissue, nonneoplastic brain tissue, or PBMCs (not recorded which). The CDR3: CSAISRQTYEQYF. In DNA, the CDR3 is TGCAGTGCTATTTCGAGACAGACCTACGAGCAGTACTTC.